This TCR beta chain stems from a study of cytomegalovirus exposure and HLA in healthy donors. General study results and limits: Cytomegalovirus-associated status was assigned to some 180 TCR beta chains. The study assumed roughly uniform donor sequencing depth for presence/absence analyses.

Remarks on this clone: Its antigen is undetermined.

PCR used 60 Vbeta primers and 13 Jbeta primers. The protocol was immunoSEQ multiplex PCR, while the TCRdb copy is restricted to in-frame clones and leaves out a portion. The table has roughly 160,000 clones, 70% to 80% seen once. This clonotype originated in a man younger than 45 in good health and CMV-seropositive. Input material: PBMCs.

CDR3: CASSQPGQGRTNEKLFF. For the CDR3, the DNA is TGCGCCAGCAGCCAACCGGGACAGGGGAGAACTAATGAAAAACTGTTTTTT. The gene calls are TRBV4-1 and TRBJ1-4; 10 bases line up with TRBD1. Germline values: CDR1 MGHRA, CDR2 YSYEKL. The CDR3 extends over 17 amino acids. Trimming at V came to 2 bases and at J to 1 base, leaving 4 bases not matched to a gene.